Each of the 4 T cell receptor beta chains below was sequenced from the same sample in a study of blood T cell repertoires in COVID-19. The table came from immunoSEQ multiplex PCR; TCRdb's copy has only in-frame clones and leaves some out. This sample carries some 110,000 clones, roughly four fifths of them seen once, and the ten largest clones take more than 13%. What was sequenced was peripheral blood. Receptor source: a woman aged 55-70 years with acute or convalescent COVID-19.

The chain is built from TRBV4-1 and TRBJ2-5; D may be TRBD1 (7 bases). This CDR3 region has 16 residues. The V and J ends lost 0 bases and 5 bases respectively, with 16 bases between them. Germline V gives CDR1 MGHRA, CDR2 YSYEKL. The CDR3 sequence is CASSQDGGGGRETQYF. The CDR3 bases are TGCGCCAGCAGCCAAGATGGTGGAGGGGGCCGGGAGACCCAGTACTTC.

The V and J genes are TRBV7-2 and TRBJ1-2; possible D gene TRBD1, 5 bases. Germline V gene sequence: CDR1 SGHTA, CDR2 FQGNSA. The CDR3 is 16 amino acids. V was shortened by 4 bases and J by 5 bases, with 20 bases between the two germline ends. CDR3 nucleotides: TGTGCCAGCAGCTCTACACAACAGACAGAAATTTATGGCTACACCTTC. Translating it yields CASSSTQQTEIYGYTF.

A few counts support this clone. V is TRBV19 and J is TRBJ2-7, with TRBD1 matching over 7 bases. Germline V gives CDR1 LNHDA, CDR2 SQIVND (reference sequence). The CDR3 is 14 residues long. Losses at the gene ends were 10 bases for V and 7 bases for J; bases not matched to a gene: 16. CDR3 residues: CATARDRTTGEQYF. In nucleotides, the CDR3 is TGTGCCACCGCGAGGGACAGAACAACGGGGGAGCAGTACTTC.

The chain has TRBV9 and TRBJ2-2, with D tentatively TRBD2 (6 bases). Trimming took off 2 bases at V and 6 bases at J, with 14 bases between the two ends. The CDR3 is made up of 15 amino acids. Germline-derived CDR1 and CDR2 are SGDLS and YYNGEE. The CDR3 DNA is TGTGCCAGCAGCGTGGCCCTAGCGTCACCCGGGGAGCTGTTTTTT. It is translated as CASSVALASPGELFF.